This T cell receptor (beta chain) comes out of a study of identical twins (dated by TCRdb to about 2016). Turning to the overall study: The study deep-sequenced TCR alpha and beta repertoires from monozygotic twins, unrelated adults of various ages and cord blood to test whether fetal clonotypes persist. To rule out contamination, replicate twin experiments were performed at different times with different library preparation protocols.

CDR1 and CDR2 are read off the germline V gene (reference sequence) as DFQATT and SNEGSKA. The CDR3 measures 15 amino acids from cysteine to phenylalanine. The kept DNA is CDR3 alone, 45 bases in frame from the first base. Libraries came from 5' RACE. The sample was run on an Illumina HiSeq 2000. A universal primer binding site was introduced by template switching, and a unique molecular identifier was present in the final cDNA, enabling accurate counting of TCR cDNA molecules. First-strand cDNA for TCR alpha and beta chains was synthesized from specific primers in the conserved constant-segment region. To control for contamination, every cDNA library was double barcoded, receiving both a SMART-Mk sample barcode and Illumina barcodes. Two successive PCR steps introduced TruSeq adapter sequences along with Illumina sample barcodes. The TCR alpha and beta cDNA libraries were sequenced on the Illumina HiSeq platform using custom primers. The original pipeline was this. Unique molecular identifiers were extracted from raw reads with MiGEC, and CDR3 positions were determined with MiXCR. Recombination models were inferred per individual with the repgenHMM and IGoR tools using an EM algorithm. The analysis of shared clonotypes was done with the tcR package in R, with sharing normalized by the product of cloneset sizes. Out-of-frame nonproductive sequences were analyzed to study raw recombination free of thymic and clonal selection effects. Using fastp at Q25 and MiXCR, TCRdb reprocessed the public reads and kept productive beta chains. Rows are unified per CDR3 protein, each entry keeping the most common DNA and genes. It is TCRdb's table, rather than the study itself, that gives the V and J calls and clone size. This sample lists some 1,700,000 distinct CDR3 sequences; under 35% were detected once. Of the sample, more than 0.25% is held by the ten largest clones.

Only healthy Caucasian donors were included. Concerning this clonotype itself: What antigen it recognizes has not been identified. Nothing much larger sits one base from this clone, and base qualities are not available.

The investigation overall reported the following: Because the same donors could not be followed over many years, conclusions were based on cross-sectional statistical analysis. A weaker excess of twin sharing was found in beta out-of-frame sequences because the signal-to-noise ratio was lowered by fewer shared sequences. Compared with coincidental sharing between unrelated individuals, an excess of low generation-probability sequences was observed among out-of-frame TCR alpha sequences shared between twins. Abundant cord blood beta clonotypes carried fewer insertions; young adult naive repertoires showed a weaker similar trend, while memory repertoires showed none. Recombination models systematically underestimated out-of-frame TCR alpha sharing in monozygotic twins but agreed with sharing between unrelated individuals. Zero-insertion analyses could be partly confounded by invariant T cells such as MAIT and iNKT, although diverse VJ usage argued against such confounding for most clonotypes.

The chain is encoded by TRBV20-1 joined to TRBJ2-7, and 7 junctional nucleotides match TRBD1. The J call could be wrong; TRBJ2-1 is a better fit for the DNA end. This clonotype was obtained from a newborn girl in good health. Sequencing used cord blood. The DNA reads TGCAGTGCTAGAGATGCGAGGGGGCTTTCCTACGAGCAGTTCTTC. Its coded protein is CSARDARGLSYEQFF.